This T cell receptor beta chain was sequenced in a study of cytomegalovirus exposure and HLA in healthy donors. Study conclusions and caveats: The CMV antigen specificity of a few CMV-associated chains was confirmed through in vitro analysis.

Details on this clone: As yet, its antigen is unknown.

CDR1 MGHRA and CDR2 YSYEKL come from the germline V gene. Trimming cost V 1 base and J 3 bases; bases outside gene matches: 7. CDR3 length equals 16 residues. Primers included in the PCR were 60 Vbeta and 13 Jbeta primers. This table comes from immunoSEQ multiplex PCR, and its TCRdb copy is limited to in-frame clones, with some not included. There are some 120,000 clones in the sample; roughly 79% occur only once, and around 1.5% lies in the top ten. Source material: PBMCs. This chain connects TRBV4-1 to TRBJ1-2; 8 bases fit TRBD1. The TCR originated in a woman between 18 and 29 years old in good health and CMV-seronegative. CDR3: CASSQVLTGGDYGYTF. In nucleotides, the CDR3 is TGCGCCAGCAGCCAAGTCCTCACAGGGGGGGACTATGGCTACACCTTC.